These 10 T cell receptor beta chains originate from one sample sequenced in a study of regulatory T cells in long-lasting Graves disease. Libraries of TCR beta came from iRepertoire HTBI primers plus Arm-PCR of CDR3 regions. Each CDR3 protein is one row after TCRdb ran MiXCR on the multiplex PCR reads. The data show under 500,000 distinct CDR3 sequences, around 21% seen once. As for time point: persistent/refractory GD, antithyroid drugs over 5 years with positive TRAb. Extracted RNA from PBMCs served as the source of the TCR library. Sequences were derived from peripheral blood mononuclear cells (PBMCs), sampled when the disease was refractory, from a patient treated with antithyroid drugs. These receptors were collected from a female donor with Graves disease.

The count of this clonotype is one. The chain couples TRBV5-1 to TRBJ2-3, with 9 bases that match TRBD2. The CDR3 consists of 14 residues. Unmatched junction bases numbered 1, after V lost 0 bases and J lost 5 bases. Germline V gene sequence: CDR1 SGHRS, CDR2 YFSETQ. For the CDR3, the DNA is TGCGCCAGCAGCTTGGAACTAGCGGGAGATACGCAGTATTTT. Translation gives CASSLELAGDTQYF.

This clonotype came up many times. The rearrangement uses TRBV6-1 and TRBJ2-2; 13 bases line up with TRBD2. The CDR3 is 22 residues long. Germline lookup yields CDR1 MNHNS and CDR2 SASEGT. The V and J ends lost 7 bases and 1 base, in that order; junction bases with no gene match: 21. The CDR3 bases are TGTGCCAGCACCCGCACGACCCCCGGGACTAGCGGGACCAGGCGGAACACCGGGGAGCTGTTTTTT. Its protein is CASTRTTPGTSGTRRNTGELFF.

There are a few counts of this clonotype. The V and J genes are TRBV6-1 and TRBJ1-5; D is undetermined. CDR3 length: 13 amino acids. Germline V lookup: CDR1 MNHNS, CDR2 SASEGT. Deletions cut 7 bases from V and 4 bases from J, with 11 bases between. CDR3 in amino acids: CASKAAINQPQHF. In nucleotides, the CDR3 is TGTGCCAGCAAGGCGGCAATTAATCAGCCCCAGCATTTT.

The V call is TRBV7-8, the J call TRBJ1-5; no reliable D call. This CDR3 spans 17 amino acids. In germline, CDR1 is SGHVS, CDR2 FQNEAQ. Trimming removed 1 base at V and 6 bases at J, with 19 bases between. CDR3 amino acids: CASSLGRAGSGSQPQHF. Written as DNA, the CDR3 is TGTGCCAGCAGCTTAGGCCGGGCGGGGTCGGGGAGTCAGCCCCAGCATTTT.

This rearrangement joins TRBV28 to TRBJ2-2; D might be TRBD1 (5 bases). CDR1 is MDHEN, CDR2 SYDVKM, per germline. Trimming removed 7 bases at V and 0 bases at J, with 15 bases between. This CDR3 contains 16 residues. The CDR3 DNA reads as TGTGCCAGCAATACTTTGGAACAGGCGAACACCGGGGAGCTGTTTTTT. It translates to CASNTLEQANTGELFF.

The chain uses TRBV19 and TRBJ2-5, with D perhaps matching TRBD1 (5 bases). The CDR3 runs to 14 residues. Germline V lookup: CDR1 LNHDA, CDR2 SQIVND (reference sequence). The V end was cut by 6 bases, the J end by 2 bases, with 13 bases between. CDR3: CASSLDYRQETQYF. The CDR3 DNA follows: TGTGCCAGTAGCCTGGATTACAGGCAAGAGACCCAGTACTTC.

The rearrangement links TRBV29-1 to TRBJ2-4, with 10 positions matching TRBD1. There are 15 residues in the CDR3. With 6 bases clipped from V and 9 bases from J, the junction kept 14 bases outside the gene matches. Germline loops: CDR1 SQVTM, CDR2 ANQGSEA. CDR3 sequence: CSVAYIGQGVTIQYF. CDR3 nucleotide sequence: TGCAGCGTCGCCTATATTGGACAGGGGGTTACCATTCAGTACTTC. Complete variable domain (other parts from reference TRBV29-1 and TRBJ2-4): SAVISQKPSRDICQRGTSLTIQCQVDSQVTMMFWYRQQPGQSLTLIATANQGSEATYESGFVIDKFPISRPNLTFSTLTVSNMSPEDSSIYLCSVAYIGQGVTIQYFGAGTRLSVL.

This clonotype showed up just a few times. The V gene is TRBV24-1, the J gene TRBJ1-2; D gene ambiguous. The CDR3 sequence is 11 residues long. Germline V gene data show CDR1 as KGHDR and CDR2 as SFDVKD. The V and J ends lost 7 bases and 7 bases respectively, with 9 bases between them. The CDR3 nucleotides are TGTGCCACCAGCGATAGGTTTGGCTACACCTTC. It yields the protein CATSDRFGYTF.

There are many counts of this clonotype. The genes are TRBV10-3 and TRBJ2-7; TRBD2 aligns across 7 bases. CDR3 size: 14 residues. The V and J ends lost 2 bases and 7 bases, in that order; junction bases with no gene match: 8. CDR1 ENHRY and CDR2 SYGVKD come from the germline V gene. CDR3 residues: CAISERLAVVEQYF. In nucleotides, the CDR3 is TGTGCCATCAGTGAGCGGCTAGCGGTAGTGGAGCAGTACTTC.

This clonotype was counted between two and nine times. The rearrangement joins TRBV5-1 to TRBJ2-2; no firm D call. CDR3 length equals 14 residues. From germline, CDR1 is SGHRS and CDR2 YFSETQ. V lost 4 bases and J 0 bases, leaving 7 bases between the germline ends. The CDR3 sequence: CASSPDTNTGELFF. The CDR3 DNA sequence: TGCGCCAGCAGCCCCGACACGAACACCGGGGAGCTGTTTTTT.